This passage covers 25 T cell receptor beta chains from one sample sequenced in a study of T cell responses to AZD1222 COVID-19 vaccine. Measured with immunoSEQ multiplex PCR; TCRdb has only the in-frame clones, and not every one. The profile shows about 110,000 clones, just over 85% of them singletons. Sequencing was performed on peripheral blood, taken on day 0 of AZD1222 vaccination. The source is an adult in good health.

In the case of this clone: Germline is not matched at one junction end, which may reflect a read error. The CDR3 DNA follows: TGTGCCAGTAGTTCAAGACAGCCCGGGGATGACAAACTGTTTTTT. Its protein is CASSSRQPGDDKLFF. This chain joins TRBV19 and TRBJ1-4; D is perhaps TRBD1 (5 bases). CDR3 length: 15 amino acids. Germline CDR1 is LNHDA and CDR2 is SQIVND (reference sequence).

A word on this clone: Other DNA sequences of this sample code for an identical CDR3. As DNA, the CDR3 is TGCGCCAGCAGCCAGAACAGGGGATTAGGCTACACCTTC. Translating gives CASSQNRGLGYTF. V usage is TRBV4-3 and J usage is TRBJ1-2, with 7 positions matching TRBD1. V was clipped by 3 bases and J by 8 bases; unmatched bases: 6. The CDR3 length is 13 residues. Germline V gene lookup returns CDR1 LGHNA and CDR2 YSLEER.

The chain links TRBV7-6 to TRBJ2-5; 7 bases align to TRBD1. This CDR3 has 17 residues. CDR1 is SGHVS, CDR2 FNYEAQ, per germline. Trimming took 1 base from V and 5 from J; bases not matched to a gene: 13. DNA for the CDR3: TGTGCCAGCAGCTTAGTCCTACAGGGGTCCACGGGGGAGACCCAGTACTTC. Translated: CASSLVLQGSTGETQYF.

The chain links TRBV4-1 to TRBJ2-7; D might be TRBD2 (5 bases). This CDR3 spans 14 amino acids. Germline V lookup: CDR1 MGHRA, CDR2 YSYEKL. Trimming stripped 3 bases from V and 3 bases from J, with 12 bases between. The CDR3 DNA follows: TGCGCCAGCAGCCACGGTGAAGGAGGCTACGAGCAGTACTTC. Its protein product is CASSHGEGGYEQYF.

V is TRBV5-1 and J is TRBJ1-5, with D unclear. V lost 5 bases, J lost 3 bases, and 15 bases lay in between. Germline CDR1 SGHRS, CDR2 YFSETQ. The CDR3 covers 15 residues. The CDR3 reads CASRSTAGNNQPQHF. In DNA form, the CDR3 reads TGCGCCAGCAGATCCACGGCTGGGAACAATCAGCCCCAGCATTTT.

CDR3 residues: CASSQDTSSYEQYF. The CDR3 region has the DNA TGTGCCAGCAGCCAAGATACTAGCTCCTACGAGCAGTACTTC. This chain uses TRBV4-2 with TRBJ2-7, with a possible D match to TRBD2 (5 bases). The CDR3 runs to 14 residues. Trimming pared 0 bases from V and 0 bases from J, leaving 6 bases between. Germline-derived CDR1 and CDR2 are LGHNA and YNFKEQ.

This chain connects TRBV28 to TRBJ1-1; perhaps TRBD1 as D (6 bases). The V gene's germline CDR1 is MDHEN and CDR2 SYDVKM. The CDR3 extends over 15 amino acids. V lost 1 base to trimming and J lost 4 bases, with 13 bases between them. The CDR3 region is CASSLSHDRSTEAFF. Here the CDR3 DNA reads TGTGCCAGCAGTTTATCCCATGACAGGAGCACTGAAGCTTTCTTT.

In this sample, this clone turned up a few times. V is TRBV12-5 and J is TRBJ2-2, with D perhaps TRBD1 (7 bases). This CDR3 spans 15 amino acids. Germline-derived CDR1 and CDR2 are LGHNT and FRNRAP. V was trimmed by 0 bases and J by 3 bases, leaving 8 bases between them. The chain's CDR3 is CASGLVRGDTGELFF. DNA for the CDR3: TGTGCTAGTGGTTTGGTCAGGGGGGACACCGGGGAGCTGTTTTTT.

The chain couples TRBV6-1 to TRBJ1-2; D ambiguous. CDR1 is MNHNS, CDR2 SASEGT, per germline. CDR3 length equals 14 residues. The V and J ends lost 1 base and 8 bases respectively, with 14 bases between them. The CDR3 loop reads CASSEGMSGGGYTF. The DNA of the CDR3 is TGTGCCAGCAGTGAAGGAATGTCAGGAGGAGGCTACACCTTC.

This clone has a single count. The V gene is TRBV7-6, the J gene TRBJ2-7; D is ambiguous. V gave up 5 bases and J gave up 0 bases, with 17 bases separating them. CDR1 SGHVS and CDR2 FNYEAQ come from the germline V gene. This CDR3 is 16 amino acids long. CDR3 loop: CASSAQTGRYSYEQYF. The CDR3 DNA follows: TGTGCCAGCAGCGCGCAAACGGGCAGATACTCCTACGAGCAGTACTTC.

V and J are TRBV19 and TRBJ1-2; D is possibly TRBD1 (5 bases). The germline V gene has CDR1 LNHDA and CDR2 SQIVND (reference sequence). The CDR3 sequence is 14 residues long. Trimming pared 3 bases from V and 7 bases from J, leaving 15 bases between. CDR3 coding DNA: TGTGCCAGTAGTATGCCAGGGTTTCAAATTGGCTACACCTTC. As protein: CASSMPGFQIGYTF.

This clone is a singleton in its sample. This chain uses TRBV5-1 with TRBJ2-7, with 12 nucleotides matching TRBD1. Unmatched junction bases numbered 8, after V lost 4 bases and J lost 6 bases. The CDR3 length is 15 residues. CDR1 is SGHRS, CDR2 YFSETQ, per germline. The CDR3 loop reads CASSPTGTGGFEQYF. The CDR3 DNA reads TGCGCCAGCAGCCCAACCGGGACAGGGGGCTTCGAGCAGTACTTC.

The V gene is TRBV25-1, the J gene TRBJ1-4; D unclear. This CDR3 is 16 amino acids long. The germline V and J ends were trimmed by 2 bases and 0 bases, with 10 bases remaining between them. Per germline, CDR1 MGHDK and CDR2 SYGVNS. CDR3 bases: TGTGCCAGCAGTGAAAGCGCGCTGTCAACTAATGAAAAACTGTTTTTT. Translated, it gives CASSESALSTNEKLFF.

The chain links TRBV6-1 to TRBJ1-2; the D is unclear. The germline V and J ends were trimmed by 2 bases and 5 bases, with 3 bases remaining between them. CDR3 size: 11 residues. Germline V lookup: CDR1 MNHNS, CDR2 SASEGT. The CDR3 DNA is TGTGCCAGCAGTGAACTATATGGCTACACCTTC. It codes for CASSELYGYTF.

The V gene is TRBV7-3, the J gene TRBJ1-2; 9 nucleotides agree with TRBD1. The CDR3 contains 15 residues. After removal of 5 bases from V and 6 bases from J, the junction contained 10 bases not matched to a gene. CDR1 and CDR2 (germline): SGHTA, FQGTGA. CDR3 sequence: CASSKGTGLMDGYTF. DNA of the CDR3: TGTGCCAGCAGCAAAGGGACAGGGCTCATGGATGGCTACACCTTC.

CDR3 sequence (DNA): TGTGCCAGCAGCTTAGGGACATCCCTTATGGGCGAGCAGTACTTC. It is translated as CASSLGTSLMGEQYF. The chain has TRBV7-9 and TRBJ2-7, with D possibly matching TRBD1 (5 bases). CDR1 and CDR2 (germline): SEHNR, FQNEAQ (reference sequence). CDR3 length equals 15 residues. Deletions cut 1 base from V and 6 bases from J, with 16 bases between.

The rearrangement links TRBV6-5 to TRBJ2-7, with a weak D call TRBD1 (6 bases). Looked up from germline, CDR1 is MNHEY and CDR2 is SVGAGI. The CDR3 contains 14 residues. Deletions cut 6 bases from V and 3 bases from J, with 15 bases between. The CDR3 DNA follows: TGTGCCAGCAGATCCGGACAGTCGGACTACGAGCAGTACTTC. Its translation is CASRSGQSDYEQYF.

The chain combines TRBV4-1 with TRBJ2-1, with TRBD2 identical over 9 bases. The germline V gene has CDR1 MGHRA and CDR2 YSYEKL. This CDR3 spans 17 amino acids. The junction had 15 bases not matched to a gene; V was cut back by 3 bases and J by 9 bases. The CDR3 sequence: CASSHDPIAGERGEQFF. The DNA of the CDR3 is TGCGCCAGCAGCCATGACCCTATAGCGGGGGAGAGGGGTGAGCAGTTCTTC.

The chain couples TRBV3-1 (or the pseudogene TRBV3-2) to TRBJ1-5; 7 nucleotides agree with TRBD1. The germline V gene has CDR1 LGHDT and CDR2 YNNKEL (reference sequence). The junction had 1 base not matched to a gene; V was cut back by 3 bases and J by 2 bases. This CDR3 spans 14 amino acids. CDR3 region: CASSQQGGNQPQHF. The CDR3 region has the DNA TGTGCCAGCAGCCAGCAGGGGGGCAATCAGCCCCAGCATTTT.

This chain uses TRBV2 with TRBJ1-2; D may be TRBD1 (5 bases). The V gene's germline CDR1 is SNHLY and CDR2 FYNNEI. This CDR3 is built from 14 residues. V was trimmed by 5 bases and J by 7 bases, leaving 17 bases between them. Here the CDR3 reads CASSSSRTTGGYTF. The CDR3 region has the DNA TGTGCCAGCAGTTCCTCTCGGACAACGGGTGGCTACACCTTC.

The J gene is TRBJ1-6, the V gene TRBV7-9; D uncertain. Germline V gene lookup returns CDR1 SEHNR and CDR2 FQNEAQ (reference sequence). The CDR3 extends over 14 amino acids. V was trimmed by 4 bases and J by 1 base, leaving 5 bases between them. This chain's CDR3 is CASSSMSYNSPLHF. CDR3 nucleotides: TGTGCCAGCAGCTCGATGTCCTATAATTCACCCCTCCACTTT.

This chain uses TRBV9 with TRBJ2-5; D is unclear. Germline V gene sequence: CDR1 SGDLS, CDR2 YYNGEE. Trimming took off 0 bases at V and 1 base at J, with 4 bases between the two ends. The CDR3 is 13 residues long. This chain's CDR3 is CASSVAVQETQYF. The CDR3 DNA reads TGTGCCAGCAGCGTAGCAGTCCAAGAGACCCAGTACTTC.

The rearrangement joins TRBV19 to TRBJ2-6; 7 nucleotides line up with TRBD1. The CDR3 sequence is 18 residues long. Trimming removed 0 bases from V and 2 bases from J; junction bases left unmatched: 7. Germline V gene data show CDR1 as LNHDA and CDR2 as SQIVND (reference sequence). The CDR3 DNA follows: TGTGCCAGTAGTATAGATACTCCTGGACAGGCTGGGGCCAACGTCCTGACTTTC. As protein: CASSIDTPGQAGANVLTF.

The CDR3 loop reads CASSGQTSNQPQHF. CDR3 bases: TGTGCCAGTAGTGGTCAGACTAGCAATCAGCCCCAGCATTTT. The chain carries TRBV19 and TRBJ1-5; no clear D gene. The CDR3 runs to 14 residues. Trimming stripped 5 bases from V and 0 bases from J, with 8 bases between. Germline CDR1 is LNHDA and CDR2 is SQIVND (reference sequence).

The V gene is TRBV11-3, the J gene TRBJ2-1, with 8 positions matching TRBD1. J was trimmed by 5 bases and V by 5 bases; bases with no gene match: 2. In germline, CDR1 is SGHNT, CDR2 YENEEA. The CDR3 totals 13 residues. CDR3 residues: CASSPGQDNEQFF. In DNA form, the CDR3 reads TGTGCCAGCAGCCCGGGACAGGACAATGAGCAGTTCTTC.